This TCR beta chain was recovered during a study of blood T cells in healthy people across ages. This CDR3 is 15 amino acids long. CDR1 is LGHDT, CDR2 YNNKEL, per germline (reference sequence). For the second PCR, which ran for about 6 to 11 cycles, a sample-barcoded 5' primer and a J-beta primer mix were used. TCRdb reprocessed the 5' RACE reads via MiXCR and lists one record per CDR3 protein. The sample shows 650,000 to 800,000 distinct CDR3 sequences, approximately 48% of them seen only once. This chain links TRBV3-1 with TRBJ2-5; D might be TRBD2 (5 bases). The DNA end favors TRBJ2-7, so the J call may be wrong. Source material: blood. The origin of this receptor is a man aged 60 to 69 in good health. The CDR3 is CASSQFLPGRNEQYF. The CDR3 DNA reads as TGTGCCAGCAGCCAGTTTCTCCCGGGAAGGAACGAGCAGTACTTC.